The text below deals with one T cell receptor beta chain. This clone showed up just once. What antigen it recognizes has not been identified. The record has no base qualities; no much larger clone is one base away. The record originates from a study of blood T cell repertoires in COVID-19 (TCRdb year 2020). About the investigation overall: Samples covering the acute and convalescent phases of COVID-19 were provided by collaborators in the United States, Italy and Spain. The material from the prospective study consisted of cDNA or gDNA derived from T cells, B-cell-depleted T cells, or PBMCs. Subjects who had been exposed to COVID-19, were actively infected with it, or had recovered from it provided the deeply sampled blood TCRbeta repertoires that made up the dataset. The repertoires were released in a freely available public database intended as a resource for research on the immune response to SARS-CoV-2. The samples were drawn from the first 160 participants of the ongoing ImmuneRACE study and from some 1,300 subjects provided by 6 global collaborators. A de-identified subject ID, COVID-19 status, age in years and sex were almost always included in the sample metadata. Where available, HLA class I and class II types were obtained from metadata supplied by the sample provider rather than from assay-based typing. Results the study describes overall, beyond this receptor: The quantity of clinical and demographic metadata differed by source and by participant and was supplied without curation.

The immunoSEQ Assay, a bias-controlled multiplex PCR, was used to amplify TCRbeta CDR3 regions from genomic DNA. Processing in the source paper ran as follows. Nucleated cell counts per sample were estimated from amplification of reference gene primers within the assay. Sequence reads were collapsed and filtered to measure the absolute abundance of every unique TCRbeta CDR3 rearrangement. For each sample, productive Simpson clonality was calculated as the square root of Simpson's diversity index across productive rearrangements. This immuneACCESS table, as held by TCRdb, lists in-frame sequences with V and J called but not all clones. Of the missing ones, under half trace to an unresolved V gene in checked studies; the others have no known cause. D and trimming come from the DNA, and the V and J calls and clone size come from that table. Recorded for this sample are 80,000 to 100,000 clones; 90% of them occurred a single time. The ten biggest clones cover about 1.7% of the sample.

Each collaborating institution followed its own protocols to collect whole blood in K2EDTA tubes. For TCRbeta analysis, collaborators shipped samples as frozen whole blood, isolated PBMCs, or DNA extracted from either of those sample types. Taken from the germline V gene (reference sequence), the CDR1 and CDR2 loops are SGHKS and YYEKEE. Trimmed from V: 4 bases; trimmed from J: 5 bases; junction bases lacking a gene match: 6. The CDR3 spans 14 residues, from the cysteine through the phenylalanine. Kept here is only the CDR3 DNA, which spans 42 bases and is read in frame from base 1. This chain is built from TRBV5-5 and TRBJ2-5, and 9 bases in between align with TRBD1. Sequencing input: peripheral blood. This TCR was recovered from a man in his sixties with acute or convalescent COVID-19. The DNA sequence reads TGTGCCAGCAGCCTAGGGACAGGGTGGGAGACCCAGTACTTC. This yields the protein CASSLGTGWETQYF.